This T cell receptor (beta chain) was obtained from a study of cytomegalovirus exposure and HLA in healthy donors. Notes on the study in general: A later analysis showed TCR association rates differing by HLA locus, peaking at DRB1 and lowest at HLA-C.

Regarding this clone: The antigen remains unidentified.

Both 60 Vbeta primers and 13 Jbeta primers went into the PCR. Clones were sequenced by immunoSEQ multiplex PCR, and TCRdb holds only the in-frame ones, with some missing. Of approximately 150,000 clones in the sample, about 80% were seen once. The sequencing input was PBMCs. The clonotype comes from a man aged 35 to 55 in good health and CMV-seronegative.

This CDR3 is CASSLGRNSYEQYF. In DNA, the CDR3 is TGTGCCAGCAGCTTAGGGAGAAACTCCTACGAGCAGTACTTC. The V call is TRBV11-2, the J call TRBJ2-7; D uncertain. This CDR3 has 14 amino acids. The V end was cut by 1 base, the J end by 0 bases, with 7 bases between. From germline, CDR1 is SGHAT and CDR2 FQNNGV.